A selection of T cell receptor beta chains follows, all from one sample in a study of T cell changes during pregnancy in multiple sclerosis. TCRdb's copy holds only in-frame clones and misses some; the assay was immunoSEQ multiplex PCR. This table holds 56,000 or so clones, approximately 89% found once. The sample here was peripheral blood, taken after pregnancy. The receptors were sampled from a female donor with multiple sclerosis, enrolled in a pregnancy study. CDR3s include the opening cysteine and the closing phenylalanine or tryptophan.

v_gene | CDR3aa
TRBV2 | CASSGKGQGQKVYGYTF
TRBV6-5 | CASSLDRTGELFF
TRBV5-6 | CASSLGDRPYNEQFF
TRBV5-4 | CASSLVSGQTGGTQYF
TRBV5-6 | CASSLGTGGYEQYF
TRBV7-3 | CASSSGGVDYTF
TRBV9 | CASNRQGADGYTF
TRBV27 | CASRLGAGGRTDTQYF
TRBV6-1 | CASSEDPGGGLNTGELFF
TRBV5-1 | CASSSRGGNTEAFF
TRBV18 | CASSVGVMEGYTF
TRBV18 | CASSSNQPDREVVSEQYF
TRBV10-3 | CAISGWGGPQETQYF
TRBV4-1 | CASRHTSGGAPNTGELFF
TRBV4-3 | CASSTSTGIPPLHF
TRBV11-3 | CASSRDRNTEAFF
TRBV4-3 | CASSQDVHSGEGYTF
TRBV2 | CASSGGTSGEEQYF
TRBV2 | CASSVREGTEAFF
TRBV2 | CASTRQRTNTGELFF
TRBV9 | CASSGFGAGNYGYTF
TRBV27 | CASISWDKLHF
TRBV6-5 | CASSRDRILGYTF
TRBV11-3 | CASHRGSNQPQHF